This T cell receptor (beta chain) was sequenced for a study of cytomegalovirus exposure and HLA in healthy donors. Whole-study context: The approximately 120 validation repertoires were produced on the same platform as the roughly 720 repertoires of the first cohort. This was reported in a later analysis.

Profiling relied on immunoSEQ multiplex PCR, and the TCRdb table lists in-frame clones only, not all of them. The table lists tens of thousands of clones, roughly 90% of them singletons, with over 1.5% in the top ten. CDR1 and CDR2 (germline): SGHVS, FNYEAQ. V shed 1 base, J shed 5 bases, and the junction held 9 bases outside the gene matches. The CDR3 is made up of 16 amino acids. Details on this clone: Its antigen is still unknown.

The study, taken as a whole, reports: Listed as cytomegalovirus-associated were 150 to 200 TCR beta chains.

This chain connects TRBV7-6 to TRBJ2-5; TRBD2 agrees at 8 bases. The sequence was collected from a woman under 30 in good health and CMV-seronegative. The sequencing sample was made of PBMCs. Here the CDR3 reads CASSLEVGGAWETQYF. The CDR3 DNA sequence: TGTGCCAGCAGCTTAGAGGTCGGGGGGGCTTGGGAGACCCAGTACTTC. Variable domain in full (rest from reference TRBV7-6 and TRBJ2-5): GAGVSQSPRYKVTKRGQDVALRCDPISGHVSLYWYRQALGQGPEFLTYFNYEAQQDKSGLPNDRFSAERPEGSISTLTIQRTEQRDSAMYRCASSLEVGGAWETQYFGPGTRLLVL.